This is a list of T cell receptor beta chains from one sample in a study of shared clonotypes between healthy human individuals. Measured with immunoSEQ multiplex PCR; TCRdb has only the in-frame clones, and not every one. The sample has a few million clones, almost 96% seen once. The sequenced sample consisted of naive CD4+ T cells sorted from blood. The origin of the receptors is a man between 18 and 35 years old in good health. The CDR3 runs from the conserved cysteine through the conserved F or W. The order of the fields is D gene, clone size, V gene, J gene, CDR3 DNA, CDR3 protein. A D gene is named only where the DNA matches it firmly. Clone size, where shown, is once, few, many, or a class for clones that have expanded.

d_call: NA
clone_size: NA
v_call: TRBV5-1
j_call: TRBJ2-3
cdr3_nt: TGCGCCAGCAGCTTTGTCCAGGGGTTGACAGATACGCAGTATTTT
cdr3_aa: CASSFVQGLTDTQYF

d_call: NA
clone_size: once
v_call: TRBV5-6
j_call: TRBJ1-5
cdr3_nt: TGTGCCAGCAGCTTTGGGTTAAGGGGCAATCAGCCCCAGCATTTT
cdr3_aa: CASSFGLRGNQPQHF

d_call: NA
clone_size: NA
v_call: TRBV28
j_call: TRBJ1-6
cdr3_nt: TGTGCCAGCAGTTTCCGGGGGATACATTCACCCCTCCACTTT
cdr3_aa: CASSFRGIHSPLHF

d_call: NA
clone_size: NA
v_call: TRBV29-1
j_call: TRBJ1-5
cdr3_nt: TGCAGCGTTGCCGGGTTTCCTGATCAGCCCCAGCATTTT
cdr3_aa: CSVAGFPDQPQHF

d_call: NA
clone_size: NA
v_call: TRBV2
j_call: TRBJ2-7
cdr3_nt: TGTGCCAGCAGTGAACGTCCCAGGGGCTCCTACGAGCAGTACTTC
cdr3_aa: CASSERPRGSYEQYF

d_call: TRBD2
clone_size: NA
v_call: TRBV7-9
j_call: TRBJ2-1
cdr3_nt: TGTGCCAGCAGCTTAGACCTAGCGGGTTACAATGAGCAGTTCTTC
cdr3_aa: CASSLDLAGYNEQFF

d_call: NA
clone_size: NA
v_call: TRBV5-4
j_call: TRBJ1-2
cdr3_nt: TGTGCCAGCAGCCCCCTCGGGGAGGTGAGTCAGCACTATGGCTACACCTTC
cdr3_aa: CASSPLGEVSQHYGYTF

d_call: TRBD1
clone_size: NA
v_call: TRBV6-1
j_call: TRBJ1-2
cdr3_nt: TGTGCCAGCAGTGAAGCACTCCAACAGGGGAAGGGGTATGGCTACACCTTC
cdr3_aa: CASSEALQQGKGYGYTF

d_call: TRBD1
clone_size: NA
v_call: TRBV19
j_call: TRBJ1-5
cdr3_nt: TGTGCCAGTAGTAACCCGGGACAGGGAGGCAATCAGCCCCAGCATTTT
cdr3_aa: CASSNPGQGGNQPQHF

d_call: NA
clone_size: NA
v_call: TRBV19
j_call: TRBJ1-6
cdr3_nt: TGTGCCAGTAGTTCGGGACGGAATAATTCACCCCTCCACTTT
cdr3_aa: CASSSGRNNSPLHF

d_call: TRBD2
clone_size: NA
v_call: TRBV11-2
j_call: TRBJ2-7
cdr3_nt: TGTGCCAGCAACCCACGATGTGCGGGAGGAGGTTGCGAGCAGTACTTC
cdr3_aa: CASNPRCAGGGCEQYF

d_call: NA
clone_size: NA
v_call: TRBV29-1
j_call: TRBJ1-1
cdr3_nt: TGCAGCGTAGCCAAGGCAGGGACAAACTTTATGAACACTGAAGCTTTCTTT
cdr3_aa: CSVAKAGTNFMNTEAFF

d_call: NA
clone_size: NA
v_call: TRBV18
j_call: TRBJ2-3
cdr3_nt: TGTGCCAGCTCAACGGGTAAAACAAGTGCAGATACGCAGTATTTT
cdr3_aa: CASSTGKTSADTQYF

d_call: TRBD1
clone_size: NA
v_call: TRBV19
j_call: TRBJ1-2
cdr3_nt: TGTGCCAGTAGTATCCGAGGGGGCCAGGGCAACTATGGCTACACCTTC
cdr3_aa: CASSIRGGQGNYGYTF

d_call: NA
clone_size: NA
v_call: TRBV4-3
j_call: TRBJ1-1
cdr3_nt: TGCGCCAGCAGCCAGGAGGCAGCTTGGAACACTGAAGCTTTCTTT
cdr3_aa: CASSQEAAWNTEAFF

d_call: TRBD1
clone_size: NA
v_call: TRBV7-9
j_call: TRBJ2-1
cdr3_nt: TGTGCCAGCAGCCCCACCGGGACAGGGTCTGGCAATGAGCAGTTCTTC
cdr3_aa: CASSPTGTGSGNEQFF

d_call: NA
clone_size: NA
v_call: TRBV19
j_call: TRBJ1-4
cdr3_nt: TGTGCCAGTAGGAACTGGGACGGCCATAATGAAAAACTGTTTTTT
cdr3_aa: CASRNWDGHNEKLFF

d_call: TRBD1
clone_size: NA
v_call: TRBV15
j_call: TRBJ1-1
cdr3_nt: TGTGCCACCACCGGGACAGGGGGCGCGGGGACTGAAGCTTTCTTT
cdr3_aa: CATTGTGGAGTEAFF

d_call: NA
clone_size: NA
v_call: TRBV7-2
j_call: TRBJ1-2
cdr3_nt: TGTGCCAGCAGCTTAGCGCTTCCAGGGGCCGATGGCTACACCTTC
cdr3_aa: CASSLALPGADGYTF

d_call: TRBD1
clone_size: NA
v_call: TRBV18
j_call: TRBJ1-5
cdr3_nt: TGTGCCAGCTCACCAGGACAGGGGGCAAATCCCTATCAGCCCCAGCATTTT
cdr3_aa: CASSPGQGANPYQPQHF